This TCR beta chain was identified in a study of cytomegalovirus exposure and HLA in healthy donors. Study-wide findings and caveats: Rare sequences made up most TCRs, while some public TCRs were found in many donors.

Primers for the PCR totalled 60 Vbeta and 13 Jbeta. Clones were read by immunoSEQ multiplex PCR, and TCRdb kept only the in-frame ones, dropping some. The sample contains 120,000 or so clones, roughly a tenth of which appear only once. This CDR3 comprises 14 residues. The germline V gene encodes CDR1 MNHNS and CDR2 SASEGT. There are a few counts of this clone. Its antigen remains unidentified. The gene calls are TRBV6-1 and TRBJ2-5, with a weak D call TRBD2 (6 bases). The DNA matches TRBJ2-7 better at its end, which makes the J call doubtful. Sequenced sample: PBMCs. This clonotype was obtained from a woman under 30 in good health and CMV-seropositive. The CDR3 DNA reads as TGTGCCAGCAGTCTGGGGGGACCAACCAGCGAGCAGTACTTC. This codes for CASSLGGPTSEQYF.